Listed below are T cell receptor beta chains from one sample, sequenced in a study of shared clonotypes between healthy human individuals. Produced via immunoSEQ multiplex PCR; TCRdb's table is partial and in-frame only. The sample has 2 million to 2.5 million clones; just over 90% are singletons. The source material was naive CD4+ T cells from PBMCs. The receptors originated from a young man in good health. Some clones in this sample may be carry-over from other donors' samples. CDR3s include the opening cysteine and the closing phenylalanine or tryptophan. D genes are given only for firm matches. Only some rows state a clone size, as once, few, many or a class for expanded clones.

CDR3nt	CDR3aa	abundance	d_gene	v_gene	j_gene
TGTGCCAGCAAGGGACTGACGCGGAACACCGGGGAGCTGTTTTTT	CASKGLTRNTGELFF	.	.	TRBV6-1	TRBJ2-2
TGTGCCAGCAGCCTGTACGGGGCTGATGATCAGCCCCAGCATTTT	CASSLYGADDQPQHF	.	.	TRBV9	TRBJ1-5
TGTGCCAGCAGTTCCTCGAGCTACGAGCAGTACTTC	CASSSSSYEQYF	.	.	TRBV28	TRBJ2-7
TGTGCCAGCAGTGCTAAGACCGGGACAGGGGTGGGCAATGAGCAGTTCTTC	CASSAKTGTGVGNEQFF	.	TRBD1	TRBV6-1	TRBJ2-1
TGCGCCAGCAGCTTGGCTTTAACGGATCTAACGCGAGGGCAGTACTTC	CASSLALTDLTRGQYF	.	.	TRBV5-1	TRBJ2-7
TGTGCCAGCTCACCCTCTGGGGGGCGAGGCACTGAAGCTTTCTTT	CASSPSGGRGTEAFF	.	.	TRBV18	TRBJ1-1
TGTGCCAGTAGTATAGGGGGTCTGGGCAGCTCTAACACTGAAGCTTTCTTT	CASSIGGLGSSNTEAFF	.	.	TRBV19	TRBJ1-1
TGTGCCAGCAGCTATTTTCTTAGCGGGACTTCTTACGAGCAGTACTTC	CASSYFLSGTSYEQYF	.	TRBD2	TRBV4-2	TRBJ2-7
TGTGCCAGCAGTGATAACCCAGGGGATACGCAGTATTTT	CASSDNPGDTQYF	.	.	TRBV2	TRBJ2-3
TGTGCCAGCAGCGGGACAGATATTTTCGGCGAGCAGTACTTC	CASSGTDIFGEQYF	.	TRBD1	TRBV6-1	TRBJ2-7
TGCGCCAGCAGCGTGACTATGGACGGTCAAGAGACCCAGTACTTC	CASSVTMDGQETQYF	.	.	TRBV5-1	TRBJ2-5
TGTGCCAGCAGTTACCAACAGGAGCGCTATGGCTACACCTTC	CASSYQQERYGYTF	.	.	TRBV6-6	TRBJ1-2
TGTGCCAGCAGTGAAGGGGAGACCCAGTACTTC	CASSEGETQYF	few	.	TRBV2	TRBJ2-5
TGCGCCAGCAGCGGACAGGGAGGGATGGGCACCGGGGAGCTGTTTTTT	CASSGQGGMGTGELFF	.	.	TRBV5-1	TRBJ2-2
TGTGCCAGCAACCAGGGAACAGGGTTCAATGAAAAACTGTTTTTT	CASNQGTGFNEKLFF	once	.	TRBV28	TRBJ1-4
TGTGCCAGCAGCGGGTATTTGGGGACCCAGTACTTC	CASSGYLGTQYF	.	.	TRBV5-4	TRBJ2-5
TGTGCCAGCAGCCCAGGTAGCGGACGCACAGATACGCAGTATTTT	CASSPGSGRTDTQYF	once	.	TRBV11-3	TRBJ2-3
TGTGCCAGCAGCTTAGTGTCCGGGACAGACTCTGGAAACACCATATATTTT	CASSLVSGTDSGNTIYF	.	TRBD1	TRBV7-6	TRBJ1-3
TGTGCCAGCAGTTCCTTGACAGGGCAAGGGGAGACCCAGTACTTC	CASSSLTGQGETQYF	.	TRBD1	TRBV28	TRBJ2-5
TGCGCCAGCAGGGCACAGGGGCACACAGATACGCAGTATTTT	CASRAQGHTDTQYF	.	TRBD1	TRBV5-1	TRBJ2-3
TGTGCCAGCAGCTTAGGGGGGGGCGCAACCTACGAGCAGTACTTC	CASSLGGGATYEQYF	once	.	TRBV11-2	TRBJ2-7
TGTGCCAGCAGTTACTCGTCTAGCGGAACCTACGAGCAGTACTTC	CASSYSSSGTYEQYF	.	TRBD2	TRBV6-5	TRBJ2-7
TGTGCCAGCAGCTCGATGCTGACAGGGGACTACAATGAGCAGTTCTTC	CASSSMLTGDYNEQFF	.	TRBD1	TRBV5-4	TRBJ2-1
TGTGCCAGCAGTGAAGCGGGCGTCTCCTACGAGCAGTACTTC	CASSEAGVSYEQYF	.	.	TRBV6-1	TRBJ2-7
TGTGCCAGCAGTGATGGGAGGGCCACAGATACGCAGTATTTT	CASSDGRATDTQYF	.	TRBD2	TRBV25-1	TRBJ2-3
TGTGCCTGGAGTGGTAAGGGAGAAGCTTTCTTT	CAWSGKGEAFF	.	.	TRBV30	TRBJ1-1
TGTGCCAGCAGTGAGCGGGACAGGGGTGGAAAACTGTTTTTT	CASSERDRGGKLFF	once	TRBD1	TRBV6-4	TRBJ1-4
TGCGCCAGCAGCCAAGTTAGCGGGAGTCAACCGTATTTT	CASSQVSGSQPYF	.	TRBD2	TRBV4-1	TRBJ2-3
TGTGCCACCAGCAGAGTCTCAGGGGGGAATCAGCCCCAGCATTTT	CATSRVSGGNQPQHF	.	TRBD1	TRBV15	TRBJ1-5
TGCGCCAGCAGCTTGGGAGGACTAGCGGACACTTACGAGCAGTACTTC	CASSLGGLADTYEQYF	.	TRBD2	TRBV5-1	TRBJ2-7
TGTGCCAGCAGCAAAGGACGGGCAGGGGCTGGAAACACCATATATTTT	CASSKGRAGAGNTIYF	once	.	TRBV21-1	TRBJ1-3
TGTGCCAGCAGGAGACGACCGGGACTAGCGGGACCCTACAATGAGCAGTTCTTC	CASRRRPGLAGPYNEQFF	.	TRBD2	TRBV27	TRBJ2-1
TGTGCCAGCAATCCGGTCCCTGAAAGTGTTGGGACCCAGTACTTC	CASNPVPESVGTQYF	.	.	TRBV2	TRBJ2-5
TGTGCCAGCAGCTTCCTCGGGACAGCCTCTGGACGTGGAAACACCATATATTTT	CASSFLGTASGRGNTIYF	.	TRBD1	TRBV5-8	TRBJ1-3
TGCGCCAGCGGACCGCAGGGCTATGGGGATACGCAGTATTTT	CASGPQGYGDTQYF	.	.	TRBV5-1	TRBJ2-3
TGTGCCTCGAAGGTAGGGGATCACTATGGCTACACCTTC	CASKVGDHYGYTF	.	.	TRBV19	TRBJ1-2
TGTGCCACCAAAACGTACACAGATACGCAGTATTTT	CATKTYTDTQYF	.	.	TRBV6-1	TRBJ2-3
TGTGCCACCAGCAGAGATGCGGGATTTAGGGGGAACACTGAAGCTTTCTTT	CATSRDAGFRGNTEAFF	.	.	TRBV15	TRBJ1-1
TGTGCCAGCAGTTCCCAGGGGTTTGACACTGAAGCTTTCTTT	CASSSQGFDTEAFF	few	.	TRBV7-2	TRBJ1-1
TGTGCCAGCAGAACAGGGGTGGGGATGAACACTGAAGCTTTCTTT	CASRTGVGMNTEAFF	.	TRBD1	TRBV7-2	TRBJ1-1
TGTGCCAGCAGCTTGATCCCCAGGGATACGCAGTATTTT	CASSLIPRDTQYF	.	.	TRBV5-8	TRBJ2-3
TGTGCCAGCAGCCAAGTTGGGACGAGAGGCTACGAGCAGTACTTC	CASSQVGTRGYEQYF	once	.	TRBV14	TRBJ2-7
TGTGCCAGCAGCTCCAGACTAGCGGGAGCCGGGGAGACCCAGTACTTC	CASSSRLAGAGETQYF	.	TRBD2	TRBV9	TRBJ2-5
TGTGCCAGCAGTCCTATAGCGGGAGGGCCCACAGATACGCAGTATTTT	CASSPIAGGPTDTQYF	.	TRBD2	TRBV27	TRBJ2-3
TGTGCCAGCAGTGAAACCGGGACTGTTGCCTACGAGCAGTACTTC	CASSETGTVAYEQYF	.	.	TRBV2	TRBJ2-7
TGCGCCAGCAGCCCTCGACAGGGCTCCTACGAGCAGTACTTC	CASSPRQGSYEQYF	.	TRBD1	TRBV4-1	TRBJ2-7
TGTGCCAGCAGCTTAATACCGACACGGGTGGCGGTTTACAATGAGCAGTTCTTC	CASSLIPTRVAVYNEQFF	once	.	TRBV7-9	TRBJ2-1
TGTGCCTGGAGCGAGGGAGTAGTAATGGGAGATACGCAGTATTTT	CAWSEGVVMGDTQYF	.	.	TRBV30	TRBJ2-3
TGCGCCAGCAGCTTGACAGTAATCACCGGGGAGCTGTTTTTT	CASSLTVITGELFF	.	.	TRBV5-1	TRBJ2-2
TGTGCCAGCAGTTCACAGGGGGCGGGCGGCTACACCTTC	CASSSQGAGGYTF	.	TRBD1	TRBV28	TRBJ1-2